This T cell receptor (beta chain) was recovered during a study of blood T cell repertoires in COVID-19. Turning to the study itself: Samples representing acute and convalescent COVID-19 were sourced from the United States, Italy and Spain. Sample material is recorded as cDNA or gDNA derived from T cells, B-cell-depleted T cells, or PBMCs.

Per the original data handling: Reference gene primer amplification in the assay estimated nucleated cell counts. Assay used: immunoSEQ multiplex PCR; TCRdb lists only in-frame clones, some missing. V and J calls and clone size follow that table, whereas D and trimming were derived from the DNA. The sample records 250,000 to 300,000 clones, around 87% being singletons. J was trimmed by 1 base and V by 1 base; bases with no gene match: 9. The CDR3 loop spans 18 amino acids. CDR1 and CDR2 (germline): MGHDK, SYGVNS. V gene TRBV25-1 combines with J gene TRBJ2-2; 7 positions agree with TRBD1. The TCR sequence derives from a man aged 18 to 30 with active or convalescent COVID-19. Material for sequencing was peripheral blood. DNA of the CDR3: TGTGCCAGCAGTGAATTAGATCAGGGGGTTTGGAACACCGGGGAGCTGTTTTTT. This gives the protein CASSELDQGVWNTGELFF.